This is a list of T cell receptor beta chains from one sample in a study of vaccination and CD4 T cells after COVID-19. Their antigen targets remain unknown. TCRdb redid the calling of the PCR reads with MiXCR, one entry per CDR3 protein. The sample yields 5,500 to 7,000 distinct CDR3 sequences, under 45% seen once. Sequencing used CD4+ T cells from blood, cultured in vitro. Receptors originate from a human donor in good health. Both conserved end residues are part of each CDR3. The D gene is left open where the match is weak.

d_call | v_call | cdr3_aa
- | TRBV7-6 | CASSLARPSSGNTIYF
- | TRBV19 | CAIRGPGNYGYTF
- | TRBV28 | CASSPRDFRNTIYF
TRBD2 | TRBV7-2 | CASSSGLAGVEETQYF
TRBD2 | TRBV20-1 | CSARTSGGPDTQYF
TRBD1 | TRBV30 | CAWSPGQGSRNAPLHF
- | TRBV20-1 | CSARLGAISYEQYF
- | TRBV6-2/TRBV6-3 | CASSYSMSTNSPLHF
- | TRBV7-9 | CASSLGQVSYGQYF
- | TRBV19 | CASSIDPADLTNQSQHF
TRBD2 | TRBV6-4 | CASSEAGGGNEQFF
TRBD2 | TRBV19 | CASSMWGGGRSGANVLTF
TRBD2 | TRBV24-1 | CATSDMALAGINEQFF
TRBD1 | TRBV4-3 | CASSRDRNTEAFF
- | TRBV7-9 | CASSFGQTFYGYTF
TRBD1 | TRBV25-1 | CASSADTGGKWNEQFF
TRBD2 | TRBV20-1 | CSARDSRLGTSGINEQFF
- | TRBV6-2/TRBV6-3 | CASSYRDTHGADTQYF
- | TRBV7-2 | CASSLMVGAGKFF
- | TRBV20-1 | CSARVAGMSSPLHF
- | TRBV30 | CAWRYSGSYNEQFF
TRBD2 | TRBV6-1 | CASRLAGSSSTDTQYF
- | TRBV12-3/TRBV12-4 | CASRSARAPLGEQYF
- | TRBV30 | CALGGQTLSNYGYTF
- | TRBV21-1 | CASSYEQYF
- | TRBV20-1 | CSARDPGTGRPETQYF
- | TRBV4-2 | CASSQETAGSDGYTF
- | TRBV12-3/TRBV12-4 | CASSLLRAAYNEQFF
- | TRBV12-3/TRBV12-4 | CASSLVRNTEAFF
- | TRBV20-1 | CSAREIGRENQPQHF
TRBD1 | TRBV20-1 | CSARETGGANSPLHF
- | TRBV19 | CASSIEGGVYGYTF
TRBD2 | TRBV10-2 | CASSTAGGVQGTQYF
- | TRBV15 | CATSRAGAYNEQFF
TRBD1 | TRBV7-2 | CASSLAIWTGGSGTQYF
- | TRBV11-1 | CASSWGKGDQMNEQFF
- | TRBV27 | CASSLSRPPLNYGYTF
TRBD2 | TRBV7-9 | CASSFPGLAINEQFF
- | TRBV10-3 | CATKRQDEQYF
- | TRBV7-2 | CASSLSAVNTEAFF
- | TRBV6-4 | CASSDRGTDTQYF
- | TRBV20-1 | CSARDPAASYNEQFF
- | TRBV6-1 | CASTKDGMYNEQFF
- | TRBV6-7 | CGGSPEGIFDYEQYF
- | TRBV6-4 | CAIGVSRQGGDTQYF
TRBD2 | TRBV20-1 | CSAFYSGTTNTQYF
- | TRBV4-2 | CASSQLLGGQVGYEQYF
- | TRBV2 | CASSEMESYEQYF
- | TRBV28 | CASSQGVHETQYF
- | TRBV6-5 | CASSYSRVGGPQHF
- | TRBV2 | CASSVNGRDNEQFF
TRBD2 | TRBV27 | CASSLLAGRVYEQYF